A selection of T cell receptor beta chains follows, all from one sample in a study of monozygotic twins with inflammatory bowel disease. TCRdb re-analyzed the 5' RACE reads; it lists each CDR3 protein once, without DNA. This sample lists 400,000 or so distinct CDR3 sequences; its ten largest clones have roughly 2.2%. The specimen sequenced was blood. Every receptor here comes from a human donor with ulcerative colitis or Crohn's disease, or a healthy co-twin of an affected twin (not recorded which). The CDR3 runs from the conserved cysteine through the conserved F or W.

>TRBV7-8|TRBJ2-7
CASSLGGRAGYEQYF
>TRBV29-1|TRBJ1-5
CSDSTEVGNQPQHF
>TRBV5-6|TRBJ2-1
CASSWRDEQFF
>TRBV20-1|TRBJ2-3
CSAGLAGGPNTQYF
>TRBV12-3/TRBV12-4|TRBJ1-1
CASSSKGQGGTEAFF
>TRBV15|TRBJ1-1
CATSSAQGGESTEAFF
>TRBV19|TRBJ1-1
CASRQSMNTEAFF
>TRBV20-1|TRBJ1-2
CSARQGADYGYTF
>TRBV5-1|TRBJ2-5
CASSLEGRGMRETQYF
>TRBV3-1|TRBJ2-2
CASSRRDSSSELFF
>TRBV6-6|TRBJ1-1
CASSYSGVKTEAFF
>TRBV12-3/TRBV12-4|TRBJ1-3
CASSGTSIGNTIYF
>TRBV7-6|TRBJ2-3
CASSSMGLAGGDTQYF
>TRBV6-1|TRBJ1-1
CASSPLTTGQGAFF
>TRBV5-1|TRBJ2-4
CASSAQQGEGSIQYF
>TRBV7-2|TRBJ1-1
CASSLGFMNTEAFF
>TRBV3-1|TRBJ1-2
CASSQNRGRSYGYTF
>TRBV5-1|TRBJ1-2
CASSLETGGINGYTF
>TRBV28|TRBJ1-1
CASSLRSSVREAFF
>TRBV10-3|TRBJ2-2
CAISETSGELFF
>TRBV27|TRBJ2-2
CASSLFTTNTGELFF
>TRBV12-3/TRBV12-4|TRBJ1-4
CASSSGGKLFF
>TRBV5-6|TRBJ1-1
CASSSGTAEAFF
>TRBV6-1|TRBJ1-5
CASSTGLINQPQHF
>TRBV5-1|TRBJ2-5
CASSLQGPQETQYF
>TRBV12-3/TRBV12-4|TRBJ2-1
CASSPYASGGPSYNEQFF
>TRBV20-1|TRBJ2-1
CSALSGQGQDEQFF
>TRBV11-2|TRBJ2-1
CASSLKGGGLAGGNEQFF
>TRBV5-1|TRBJ2-5
CASSLRGQETQYF
>TRBV7-2|TRBJ2-7
CASSRQFSYEQYF
>TRBV20-1|TRBJ2-7
CSVFRDSSYEQYF
>TRBV3-1|TRBJ2-1
CASSQNPQSYNEQFF
>TRBV12-3/TRBV12-4|TRBJ2-1
CASTRDYSYNEQFF
>TRBV18|TRBJ1-1
CASSPQGTGGYTEAFF
>TRBV20-1|TRBJ2-5
CSATPTRTGLLETQYF
>TRBV2|TRBJ2-2
CASSGLARTGELFF
>TRBV15|TRBJ2-3
CATSRDGLVTDTQYF
>TRBV27|TRBJ2-3
CASSPLTRGTQYF
>TRBV4-3|TRBJ2-1
CASSQEHYNEQFF
>TRBV5-1|TRBJ1-5
CASSLDGTSNQPQHF
>TRBV4-3|TRBJ2-3
CASSQAWESTQYF
>TRBV14|TRBJ2-3
CASSTLGADTQYF
>TRBV20-1|TRBJ2-5
CSARASDGTQYF
>TRBV4-1|TRBJ2-5
CASSQPGGAETQYF
>TRBV10-3|TRBJ2-2
CAMTDRAGGELFF
>TRBV25-1|TRBJ2-1
CASEFRKGRGEQFF
>TRBV6-2/TRBV6-3|TRBJ2-3
CASSSPGTTDTQYF
>TRBV20-1|TRBJ2-5
CSASFVAGQTQYF
>TRBV7-9|TRBJ2-1
CASSSGTRYINEQFF
>TRBV27|TRBJ1-5
CASSLYGGAGQPQHF
>TRBV18|TRBJ2-7
CASSPQGQGSYEQYF
>TRBV12-3/TRBV12-4|TRBJ1-6
CASSGGQGKNSPLHF
>TRBV5-1|TRBJ2-3
CASSLQGSGTDTQYF
>TRBV7-2|TRBJ1-1
CASSFSRGAEAFF
>TRBV10-3|TRBJ2-7
CAISDRGDPRSYEQYF